This T cell receptor beta chain was identified in a study of T cell responses to AZD1222 COVID-19 vaccine. The protocol was immunoSEQ multiplex PCR, while the TCRdb copy is restricted to in-frame clones and leaves out a portion. This table lists about 140,000 clones. Note on this clone: Its antigen remains unidentified.

Regarding the study as a whole: An increase in Spike-specific TCR breadth and depth was observed after two AZD1222 doses.

Sequenced sample: peripheral blood. This sequence originates from an adult in good health.

The chain's CDR3 is CASGGDEQYF. In DNA form, the CDR3 reads TGTGCCAGCGGAGGGGACGAGCAGTACTTC. The chain carries TRBV6-5 and TRBJ2-7, with a possible D match to TRBD2 (6 bases). Germline V gene sequence: CDR1 MNHEY, CDR2 SVGAGI. Trimming pared 8 bases from V and 5 bases from J, leaving 7 bases between. CDR3 length equals 10 residues.